A selection of T cell receptor beta chains follows, all from one sample in a study of T-cell reconstitution after alpha-beta-depleted transplantation in children. TCRdb re-analysed the PCR reads in MiXCR, keeping a single row per CDR3 protein. The sample lists approximately 300,000 distinct CDR3 sequences; roughly 9.1% were seen once. Here the sequenced sample was PBMCs, taken before TCRalphabeta/CD19-depleted stem cell transplant. These receptors were obtained from a boy under two years old with acute myeloid leukemia, due to receive a stem cell transplant. CDR3s include the opening cysteine and the closing phenylalanine or tryptophan. The order of the fields is J gene, D gene, CDR3 length, V gene, clone size, CDR3 protein, CDR3 DNA. D genes are given only for firm matches. For some rows the clone size is stated as once, few or many, or as a class when expanded; others skip it.

TRBJ1-2 - 13 TRBV6-1 - CATQEQGFYGYPF TGTGCCACCCAGGAGCAGGGGTTCTATGGCTACCCCTTC
TRBJ1-1 - 14 TRBV2 - CASTKEGVNTEAFF TGTGCCAGCACTAAAGAGGGGGTGAACACTGAAGCTTTCTTT
TRBJ1-1 - 9 TRBV14 few CASSHPTFF TGTGCCAGCAGCCATCCAACTTTCTTT
TRBJ2-7 TRBD2 18 TRBV3-1 many CASSQGTSGKVRSYEQYF TGTGCCAGCAGCCAAGGGACTAGCGGGAAGGTACGCTCCTACGAGCAGTACTTC
TRBJ2-7 TRBD1 15 TRBV12-5 many CASGLPPGQGYEQYF TGTGCTAGTGGTTTGCCCCCCGGACAGGGCTACGAGCAGTACTTC
TRBJ1-2 TRBD1 14 TRBV28 many CASSVGQGLYGYTF TGTGCCAGCAGTGTCGGACAGGGCCTATATGGCTACACCTTC
TRBJ2-7 - 11 TRBV20-1 few CSARQGKTQYF TGCAGTGCTAGACAGGGGAAAACGCAGTACTTC
TRBJ2-7 TRBD1 14 TRBV12-3/TRBV12-4 many CASSPQGKYYEQYF TGTGCCAGCAGTCCACAGGGGAAGTACTACGAGCAGTACTTC
TRBJ2-5 - 13 TRBV6-2/TRBV6-3 - CASSYGGRGTQYF TGTGCCAGCAGTTACGGAGGTCGGGGGACCCAGTACTTC
TRBJ2-7 TRBD1 13 TRBV19 few CASRRGGTYEQYF TGTGCCAGTCGAAGAGGGGGCACGTACGAGCAGTACTTC
TRBJ1-6 - 14 TRBV7-2 many CASSSGRVGSPLHF TGTGCCAGCAGCTCGGGACGGGTCGGTTCACCCCTCCACTTT
TRBJ2-7 - 13 TRBV20-1 - CSPSSRSKYEQYF TGCAGTCCTAGCAGCCGTTCTAAGTACGAGCAGTACTTC
TRBJ2-3 TRBD2 14 TRBV7-2 - CASSLVAGEDTQYF TGTGCCAGCAGCTTAGTTGCGGGAGAGGATACGCAGTATTTT
TRBJ2-3 - 15 TRBV28 few CASSFAGIVADTQFF TGTGCCAGCAGTTTCGCTGGGATTGTAGCGGATACGCAGTTTTTT